This entry describes one T cell receptor (beta chain). These data originate in a study of neoadjuvant anti-PD-1 for oral cavity cancer. Turning to the study itself: Nivolumab at 3 mg/kg was mostly given biweekly, three to four doses, pre-surgery.

The V gene's germline CDR1 is MNHEY and CDR2 SVGAGI. V lost 2 bases and J lost 5; bases outside the gene matches: 4. CDR3 size: 15 residues. Clones were sequenced by immunoSEQ multiplex PCR, and TCRdb holds only the in-frame ones, with some missing. This sample has around 7,600 clones, with around half found just once. The chain is built from TRBV6-5 and TRBJ1-2; 11 bases are shared with TRBD1. The specimen comprised tumor tissue, sampled before nivolumab (anti-PD-1) treatment. This sequence was found in a person aged 40-85 years with oral cavity squamous cell carcinoma. DNA for the CDR3: TGTGCCAGCAGTTACGGACAGGGGGCCGGTTATGGCTACACCTTC. Its protein is CASSYGQGAGYGYTF.